These 5 T cell receptor beta chains share one sample of origin, sequenced in a study of cytomegalovirus exposure and HLA in healthy donors. The primer mix had 60 Vbeta and 13 Jbeta primers. Some clones are missing from TCRdb's copy, which holds only in-frame ones; the method was immunoSEQ multiplex PCR. This sample has over 100,000 clones; around 80% occur once, and the top ten carry just under 3%. The sample consisted of PBMCs. The receptors shown here come from a young woman in good health and CMV-seropositive.

The V call is TRBV27, the J call TRBJ2-5; perhaps TRBD2 as D (5 bases). Gene TRBJ2-7 matches the end of the DNA better, so the J call may be wrong. CDR3 length equals 13 residues. CDR1 and CDR2 from the germline V gene are MNHEY and SMNVEV (reference sequence). DNA of the CDR3: TGTGCCAGCAGGGGCGGGCCTTCCTACGAGCAGTACTTC. It yields the protein CASRGGPSYEQYF.

The J gene is TRBJ2-2, the V gene TRBV6-5; 7 nucleotides agree with TRBD1. Germline CDR1 and CDR2: MNHEY and SVGAGI. Trimming removed 7 bases from V and 2 bases from J; junction bases left unmatched: 7. This CDR3 comprises 15 residues. CDR3 sequence (DNA): TGTGCCAGCAACCCGGGACAGATAAACACCGGGGAGCTGTTTTTT. It encodes CASNPGQINTGELFF.

This rearrangement joins TRBV5-1 to TRBJ2-7, with D maybe TRBD1 (6 bases). The CDR3 totals 14 residues. Per germline, CDR1 SGHRS and CDR2 YFSETQ. The V end was cut by 4 bases, the J end by 1 base, with 12 bases between. For the CDR3, the DNA is TGCGCCAGCAGCCTAAAACAGGGTTCCTACGAGCAGTACTTC. Its protein is CASSLKQGSYEQYF.

The rearrangement uses TRBV5-1 and TRBJ2-6, with D perhaps TRBD2 (5 bases). Germline V gene sequence: CDR1 SGHRS, CDR2 YFSETQ. Trimming left V 6 bases short and J 4 bases short, with 17 bases between. CDR3 length: 16 residues. The DNA for the CDR3 is TGCGCCAGCACCATGGCGGTAACGGGGGGGGCCAACGTCCTGACTTTC. Its protein is CASTMAVTGGANVLTF.

The V call is TRBV7-9, the J call TRBJ1-2; D is ambiguous. Germline CDR1 SEHNR, CDR2 FQNEAQ (reference sequence). Trimming removed 1 base from V and 5 bases from J, with 5 bases in between. The CDR3 is 12 residues long. In nucleotides, the CDR3 is TGTGCCAGCAGCTTAGGCGGGTATGGCTACACCTTC. The encoded protein is CASSLGGYGYTF.